A single count supports the clone carrying this T cell receptor (beta chain). Its antigen is unidentified. The sample belongs to a study of B cell selection in AIRE deficiency. Study outcomes and limitations: Healthy Tconv contained roughly two fifths of shared healthy Treg sequences; only TCRbeta sequenced.

Assay: immunoSEQ multiplex PCR; the TCRdb copy retains only in-frame clones and omits some. Here the sample spans about 18,000 clones, just over 90% being singletons. Regulatory T cells were sorted as CD4+CD25hiCD127low/negative. Germline assignment: CDR1 MNHEY and CDR2 SMNVEV (reference sequence). The V end lost 7 bases, the J end lost 4 bases, and 17 bases lay between the germline ends. The CDR3 covers 15 residues. V and J are TRBV27 and TRBJ1-5; no firm D call. Sequencing was done on a sample of CD4+CD25+ Tregs sorted from PBMCs. The TCR comes from a human donor in good health. In DNA form, the CDR3 reads TGTGCCAGCAAGTCGACGGCAACGAAAAATCAGCCCCAGCATTTT. Residues: CASKSTATKNQPQHF.